This T cell receptor (beta chain) was identified during a study of T cells expressing NK-cell markers. Study overall: There were seven HCMV-seropositive donors and one seronegative donor among the eight sequenced.

From its re-call of the 5' RACE reads, TCRdb lists each CDR3 protein once, without DNA. The listing contains approximately 380,000 distinct CDR3 sequences. Germline V gene sequence: CDR1 MNHEY, CDR2 SMNVEV (reference sequence). This CDR3 region has 16 residues. Findings of the study overall: Whether expanded NKG2C+ T cell clones were HCMV-specific remained unclear.

Of note for this clonotype: No antigen is known for it.

The specimen sequenced was blood T cells: a sorted CD56 or NKG2C T cell subset, CD4+ or CD8+ T cells, or bulk PBMC T cells (not recorded which). The genes are TRBV27 and TRBJ1-1; TCRdb names TRBD1, which stays unverified in the absence of DNA. The receptor's source is a man between 18 and 69 years old in good health. The chain's CDR3 is CASSPRQGRGNTEAFF.